This is a list of T cell receptor beta chains from one sample in a study of cytomegalovirus exposure and HLA in healthy donors. Data came from immunoSEQ multiplex PCR; TCRdb stores just in-frame clones and leaves some out. The repertoire holds about 160,000 clones, with 65% to 80% as singletons. What was sequenced was PBMCs. These receptors were obtained from a woman between 45 and 65 years old in good health and CMV-seropositive. CDR3s include the opening cysteine and the closing phenylalanine or tryptophan. A D gene is named only where the DNA matches it firmly. Rows may omit the clone size; those that give it use once, few, many or a size class.

D: NA
J: TRBJ2-7
V: TRBV5-1
size: NA
CDR3: CASSLGGTSSYEQYF
DNA: TGCGCCAGCAGCTTGGGAGGGACATCCTCCTACGAGCAGTACTTC

D: TRBD2
J: TRBJ2-7
V: TRBV6-1
size: once
CDR3: CASSEGRRGGLLFYEQYF
DNA: TGTGCCAGCAGTGAAGGAAGGCGGGGGGGCCTTCTTTTCTACGAGCAGTACTTC

D: NA
J: TRBJ1-1
V: TRBV7-9
size: NA
CDR3: CASSLVVDRENTEAFF
DNA: TGTGCCAGCAGCTTAGTAGTTGATAGAGAGAACACTGAAGCTTTCTTT

D: NA
J: TRBJ1-1
V: TRBV5-1
size: NA
CDR3: CASSLSGGMNTEAFF
DNA: TGCGCCAGCAGCTTGAGCGGGGGCATGAACACTGAAGCTTTCTTT

D: NA
J: TRBJ1-3
V: TRBV5-4
size: NA
CDR3: CASSRGTPASGNTIYF
DNA: TGTGCCAGCAGCCGCGGGACTCCCGCCTCTGGAAACACCATATATTTT

D: TRBD1
J: TRBJ1-2
V: TRBV2
size: NA
CDR3: CARETNRGNYGYTF
DNA: TGTGCCAGGGAGACCAACAGGGGGAACTATGGCTACACCTTC

D: NA
J: TRBJ2-5
V: TRBV6-1
size: NA
CDR3: CASRPDKRETQYF
DNA: TGTGCCAGCAGGCCGGACAAAAGGGAGACCCAGTACTTC

D: NA
J: TRBJ1-1
V: TRBV4-1
size: NA
CDR3: CASSFQENTEAFF
DNA: TGCGCCAGCAGCTTCCAGGAGAACACTGAAGCTTTCTTT

D: TRBD1
J: TRBJ2-5
V: TRBV18
size: NA
CDR3: CASSPGTGGQETQYF
DNA: TGTGCCAGCTCCCCCGGGACAGGGGGCCAAGAGACCCAGTACTTC

D: NA
J: TRBJ1-2
V: TRBV19
size: NA
CDR3: CASSPKYGYTF
DNA: TGTGCCAGTAGTCCTAAGTATGGCTACACCTTC

D: TRBD2
J: TRBJ2-3
V: TRBV19
size: NA
CDR3: CASTTSGGGTDTQYF
DNA: TGTGCCAGTACTACTAGCGGGGGAGGGACAGATACGCAGTATTTT

D: NA
J: TRBJ2-2
V: TRBV25-1
size: NA
CDR3: CASSVTGYTGELFF
DNA: TGTGCCAGCAGTGTTACAGGATACACCGGGGAGCTGTTTTTT

D: TRBD2
J: TRBJ2-5
V: TRBV2
size: NA
CDR3: CASRSGGETQYF
DNA: TGTGCCAGCAGGTCGGGGGGAGAGACCCAGTACTTC

D: NA
J: TRBJ1-1
V: TRBV5-1
size: NA
CDR3: CASSQGGRSTEAFF
DNA: TGCGCCAGCTCCCAGGGCGGTAGGAGCACTGAAGCTTTCTTT

D: TRBD1
J: TRBJ2-1
V: TRBV7-9
size: NA
CDR3: CASSLELQGANEQFF
DNA: TGTGCCAGCAGCTTAGAGCTACAGGGGGCCAATGAGCAGTTCTTC

D: NA
J: TRBJ1-2
V: TRBV27
size: NA
CDR3: CASSFTGNYGYTF
DNA: TGTGCCAGCAGTTTCACAGGAAACTATGGCTACACCTTC

D: NA
J: TRBJ2-6
V: TRBV7-2
size: NA
CDR3: CASSWGHLLSGANVLTF
DNA: TGTGCCAGCAGCTGGGGACACCTGCTCTCTGGGGCCAACGTCCTGACTTTC

D: NA
J: TRBJ2-1
V: TRBV7-2
size: NA
CDR3: CASSFVQVPQFF
DNA: TGTGCCAGCAGCTTCGTACAGGTTCCCCAGTTCTTC

D: TRBD1
J: TRBJ1-3
V: TRBV9
size: NA
CDR3: CASSVGGGGGNTIYF
DNA: TGTGCCAGCAGCGTAGGAGGGGGCGGTGGAAACACCATATATTTT

D: TRBD1
J: TRBJ1-2
V: TRBV6-5
size: NA
CDR3: CASSYSGGAEGYTF
DNA: TGTGCCAGCAGTTACTCAGGGGGCGCGGAGGGCTACACCTTC

D: NA
J: TRBJ2-7
V: TRBV7-3
size: NA
CDR3: CASSPRASSNEQYF
DNA: TGTGCCAGCAGCCCCCGGGCTAGCTCCAACGAGCAGTACTTC

D: NA
J: TRBJ1-1
V: TRBV19
size: NA
CDR3: CASSIQYRQAFF
DNA: TGTGCCAGTAGTATCCAGTACAGGCAAGCTTTCTTT

D: NA
J: TRBJ1-2
V: TRBV5-6
size: NA
CDR3: CASSLEFRQSYGYTF
DNA: TGTGCCAGCAGCTTGGAATTTCGACAGAGCTATGGCTACACCTTC

D: NA
J: TRBJ1-2
V: TRBV5-5
size: NA
CDR3: CASSRGGGADGYTF
DNA: TGTGCCAGCAGTCGGGGAGGGGGGGCAGATGGCTACACCTTC

D: TRBD1
J: TRBJ1-2
V: TRBV5-1
size: NA
CDR3: CASSKEGQGNYGYTF
DNA: TGCGCCAGCAGCAAGGAGGGACAGGGTAACTATGGCTACACCTTC

D: NA
J: TRBJ2-3
V: TRBV11-2
size: few
CDR3: CASSSLAGRTDTQYF
DNA: TGTGCCAGCAGCTCCCTTGCGGGGCGGACAGATACGCAGTATTTT

D: TRBD1
J: TRBJ1-2
V: TRBV5-4
size: NA
CDR3: CASSIGTGRNYGYTF
DNA: TGTGCCAGCAGCATCGGGACAGGCCGAAACTATGGCTACACCTTC

D: TRBD1
J: TRBJ2-5
V: TRBV5-6
size: NA
CDR3: CASSPDRVIGETQYF
DNA: TGTGCCAGCAGCCCCGACAGGGTTATCGGAGAGACCCAGTACTTC

D: NA
J: TRBJ2-5
V: TRBV9
size: NA
CDR3: CASSVGGETQYF
DNA: TGTGCCAGCAGCGTAGGAGGGGAGACCCAGTACTTC

D: NA
J: TRBJ1-4
V: TRBV6-1
size: NA
CDR3: CASSEQNEKLFF
DNA: TGTGCCAGCAGTGAACAAAATGAAAAACTGTTTTTT

D: TRBD1
J: TRBJ1-6
V: TRBV30
size: NA
CDR3: CAWSEPTGRSYNSPLHF
DNA: TGTGCCTGGAGCGAACCGACAGGGCGCTCCTATAATTCACCCCTCCACTTT

D: NA
J: TRBJ2-1
V: TRBV5-1
size: few
CDR3: CASSATWERDFYNEQFF
DNA: TGCGCCAGCAGCGCTACCTGGGAGAGGGATTTCTACAATGAGCAGTTCTTC

D: TRBD1
J: TRBJ1-5
V: TRBV7-9
size: NA
CDR3: CASSMGQGLNNQPQHF
DNA: TGTGCCAGCAGCATGGGACAGGGCTTGAACAATCAGCCCCAGCATTTT